This is a list of T cell receptor beta chains from one sample in a study of cytomegalovirus exposure and HLA in healthy donors. Measured with immunoSEQ multiplex PCR; TCRdb has only the in-frame clones, and not every one. Of about 190,000 clones listed, 78% are singletons. Sequenced: PBMCs. These receptors all come from a woman younger than 45 in good health and CMV-seropositive. The CDR3 runs from the conserved cysteine through the conserved F or W. The D gene is left open where the match is weak. Clone size, where shown, is once, few, many, or a class for clones that have expanded.

j_call clone_size d_call v_call cdr3_nt cdr3_aa
TRBJ1-5 NA NA TRBV6-1 TGTGCCAGCAGTGAGTTCGACAGTAATCAGCCCCAGCATTTT CASSEFDSNQPQHF
TRBJ2-7 few NA TRBV2 TGTGCCAGCAGAGAGGGGGTGAGCTACGAGCAGTACTTC CASREGVSYEQYF
TRBJ1-1 NA NA TRBV7-9 TGTGCCAGCAGAATCGACAGTGCGGAAGCTTTCTTT CASRIDSAEAFF
TRBJ2-7 NA NA TRBV5-1 TGCGCCAGCAGCTTGTTCAGGACAGCCCAGATCTACGAGCAGTACTTC CASSLFRTAQIYEQYF
TRBJ2-1 NA NA TRBV28 TGTGCCAGCAGTTTATTTAGGGGCGATGAGCAGTTCTTC CASSLFRGDEQFF
TRBJ2-7 few NA TRBV19 TGTGCCAGTAGTATAGGGAGGGCGGGGCGCTACGAGCAGTACTTC CASSIGRAGRYEQYF
TRBJ2-1 NA NA TRBV5-5 TGTGCCAGCAGCTTGGAACGACACCCCAATGAGCAGTTCTTC CASSLERHPNEQFF
TRBJ1-4 NA NA TRBV30 TGTGCCTGGAGTGTTGGCAGGGCCGCTGAAAAACTGTTTTTT CAWSVGRAAEKLFF
TRBJ1-1 NA NA TRBV7-8 TGTGCCAGCAGCACCGGCGGCAGGGTCGGAACTGAAGCTTTCTTT CASSTGGRVGTEAFF
TRBJ1-2 NA NA TRBV5-1 TGCGCCAGCAGCTTGGCGGCGGGACTAGGCTATGGCTACACCTTC CASSLAAGLGYGYTF
TRBJ2-7 NA TRBD2 TRBV4-3 TGCGCCAGCAGCCCCGGACTAGCGGGAGGGCCGAATTCCTACGAGCAGTACTTC CASSPGLAGGPNSYEQYF
TRBJ1-5 NA TRBD1 TRBV6-1 TGTGCCAGCAGTGAATTGACAGGGGCGGATGGGCCCCAGCATTTT CASSELTGADGPQHF
TRBJ2-5 NA TRBD1 TRBV4-1 TGCGCCAGCAGCCAAGAAGACAGGGGGGGAGAGACCCAGTACTTC CASSQEDRGGETQYF
TRBJ2-2 NA TRBD1 TRBV28 TGTGCCAGCAGTCCTGGACAGGGAGAGGTGGCCGGGGAGCTGTTTTTT CASSPGQGEVAGELFF
TRBJ2-3 NA NA TRBV4-1 TGCGCCAGCAGCCAAGGAGGGGGGGGTCTAGATACGCAGTATTTT CASSQGGGGLDTQYF
TRBJ1-3 NA NA TRBV29-1 TGCAGCGCCCGTGACAATAACTCTGGAAACACCATATATTTT CSARDNNSGNTIYF
TRBJ2-7 few NA TRBV28 TGTGCCAGCAGTAAGACAGGAGCCTACGAGCAGTACTTC CASSKTGAYEQYF
TRBJ1-3 NA NA TRBV30 TGTGCCTGGAGTGTACCCAGGGTTGGAGGAAACACCATATATTTT CAWSVPRVGGNTIYF
TRBJ2-5 few NA TRBV6-5 TGTGCCAGTGCCCGGGGTCGAGAGACCCAGTACTTC CASARGRETQYF
TRBJ2-7 NA NA TRBV7-2 TGTGCCAGCAGCTTACCGGAGACGGACGAGCAGTACTTC CASSLPETDEQYF
TRBJ1-2 NA TRBD1 TRBV4-1 TGCGCCAGCAGCCAAGCGTCCGGAATCGGACAGGGTCCTAACTATGGCTACACCTTC CASSQASGIGQGPNYGYTF
TRBJ2-1 NA NA TRBV6-7 TGTGCCACCTCCAGGGCGCAGTTCTTC CATSRAQFF
TRBJ1-4 NA NA TRBV7-2 TGTGCCAGCAGCATGGGGCCGGCTAATGAAAAACTGTTTTTT CASSMGPANEKLFF
TRBJ1-1 NA TRBD1 TRBV7-9 TGTGCCAGCAGCTTCAGTTCGGGGACAGAGAACACTGAAGCTTTCTTT CASSFSSGTENTEAFF
TRBJ2-2 NA TRBD1 TRBV7-9 TGTGCCAGCAGCCATCTCCCGGGACAGGGAGTAACCGGGGAGCTGTTTTTT CASSHLPGQGVTGELFF
TRBJ2-7 once NA TRBV7-2 TGTGCCAGCAGCCTAGGGGGTCGGGGAACCTACGAGCAGTACTTC CASSLGGRGTYEQYF
TRBJ1-1 once NA TRBV6-6 TGTGCCAGCAGTTACGGGGCAGGGGTTGGCACTGAAGCTTTCTTT CASSYGAGVGTEAFF
TRBJ2-1 NA TRBD1 TRBV29-1 TGCAGCGTTGAAGATAGGGGGCTAAGAGGGGAGCAGTTCTTC CSVEDRGLRGEQFF
TRBJ1-2 NA NA TRBV19 TGTGCCAGTAGTATACGGGGGAGTATTTCCGGATATGGCTACACCTTC CASSIRGSISGYGYTF
TRBJ2-3 NA TRBD2 TRBV10-3 TGTGCCATCAAGAGCGGGGGCACAGATACGCAGTATTTT CAIKSGGTDTQYF
TRBJ1-1 NA TRBD1 TRBV5-1 TGCGCCAGCAGCCAATTACAGGGGTACACTGAAGCTTTCTTT CASSQLQGYTEAFF
TRBJ1-2 few NA TRBV4-1 TGCGCCAGCAGCCTCCAAACAGGGTTGAGCGACTACACCTTC CASSLQTGLSDYTF
TRBJ2-5 NA NA TRBV4-1 TGCGCCAGCAGCCTCCTCCCCGGGTCACGGGAGACCCAGTACTTC CASSLLPGSRETQYF
TRBJ2-1 NA TRBD2 TRBV28 TGTGCCAGCAGTTCGACCGGGACTAGCGGGGGGAGCTCCTACAATGAGCAGTTCTTC CASSSTGTSGGSSYNEQFF